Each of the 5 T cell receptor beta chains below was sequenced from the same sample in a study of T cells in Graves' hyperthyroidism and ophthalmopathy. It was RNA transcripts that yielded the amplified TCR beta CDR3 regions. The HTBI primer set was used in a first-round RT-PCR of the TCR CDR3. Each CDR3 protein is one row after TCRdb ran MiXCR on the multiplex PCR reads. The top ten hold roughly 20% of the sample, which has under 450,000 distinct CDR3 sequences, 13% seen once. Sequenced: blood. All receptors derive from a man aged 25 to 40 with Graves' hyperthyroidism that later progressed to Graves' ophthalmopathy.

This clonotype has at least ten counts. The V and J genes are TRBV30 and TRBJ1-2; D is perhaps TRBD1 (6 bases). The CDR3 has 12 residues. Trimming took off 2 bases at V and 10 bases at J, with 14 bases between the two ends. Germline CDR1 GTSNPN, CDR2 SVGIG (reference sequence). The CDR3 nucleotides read TGTGCCTGGAGTCGGCCCTACAGGGACTACACCTTC. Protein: CAWSRPYRDYTF.

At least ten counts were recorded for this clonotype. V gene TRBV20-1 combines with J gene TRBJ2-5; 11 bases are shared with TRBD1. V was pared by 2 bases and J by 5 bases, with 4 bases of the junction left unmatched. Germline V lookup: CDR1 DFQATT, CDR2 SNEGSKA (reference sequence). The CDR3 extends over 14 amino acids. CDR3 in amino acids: CSARRTGGLETQYF. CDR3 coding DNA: TGCAGTGCTAGACGGACAGGGGGCTTGGAGACCCAGTACTTC.

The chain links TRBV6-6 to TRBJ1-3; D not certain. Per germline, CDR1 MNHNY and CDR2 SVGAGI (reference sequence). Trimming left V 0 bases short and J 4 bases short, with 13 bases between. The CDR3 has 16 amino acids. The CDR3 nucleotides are TGTGCCAGCAGTTACTCAGAATTGGGGAAAGGAAACACCATATATTTT. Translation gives CASSYSELGKGNTIYF.

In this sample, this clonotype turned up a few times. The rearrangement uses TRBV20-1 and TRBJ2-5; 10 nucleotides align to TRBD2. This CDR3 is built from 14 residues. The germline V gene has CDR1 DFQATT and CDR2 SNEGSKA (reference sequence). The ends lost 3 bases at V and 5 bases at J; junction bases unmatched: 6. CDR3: CSASSGGAGETQYF. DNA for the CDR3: TGCAGTGCTAGCAGCGGGGGGGCGGGTGAGACCCAGTACTTC.

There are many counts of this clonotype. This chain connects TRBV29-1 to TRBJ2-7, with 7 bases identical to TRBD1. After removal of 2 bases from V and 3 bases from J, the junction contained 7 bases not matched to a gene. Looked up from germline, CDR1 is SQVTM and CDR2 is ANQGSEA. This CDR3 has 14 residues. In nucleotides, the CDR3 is TGCAGCGTTGAAAGCAGGGGGAGTCACTACGAGCAGTACTTC. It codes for CSVESRGSHYEQYF.